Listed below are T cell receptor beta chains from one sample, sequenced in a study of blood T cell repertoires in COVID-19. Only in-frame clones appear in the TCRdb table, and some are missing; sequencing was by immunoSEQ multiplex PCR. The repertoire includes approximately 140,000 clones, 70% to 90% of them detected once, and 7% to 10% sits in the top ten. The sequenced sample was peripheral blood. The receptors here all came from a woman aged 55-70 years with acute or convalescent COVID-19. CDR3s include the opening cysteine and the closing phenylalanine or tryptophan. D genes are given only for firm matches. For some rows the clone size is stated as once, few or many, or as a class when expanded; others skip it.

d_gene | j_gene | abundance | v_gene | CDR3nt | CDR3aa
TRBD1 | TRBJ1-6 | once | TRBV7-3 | TGTGCCAGCAGCTCTCGACAGGGGGCTCTCCCCCTCCACTTT | CASSSRQGALPLHF
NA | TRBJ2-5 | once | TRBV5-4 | TGTGCCAGCAGCTTGGCTCCGGGGGACTTCCAACAGACCCAGTACTTC | CASSLAPGDFQQTQYF
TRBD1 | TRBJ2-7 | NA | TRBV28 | TGTGCCAGCAGTTCAACCCGGGACAGGTCCTACGAGCAGTACTTC | CASSSTRDRSYEQYF
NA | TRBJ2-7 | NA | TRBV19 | TGTGCCAGTACCCCCGCGGGGACAGCATCCTACGAGCAGTACTTC | CASTPAGTASYEQYF
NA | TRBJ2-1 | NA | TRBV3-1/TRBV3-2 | TGTGCCAGCAGCCAAGAATATAACCTCAACCGGGACAAGTGCTACAATGAGCAGTTCTTC | CASSQEYNLNRDKCYNEQFF
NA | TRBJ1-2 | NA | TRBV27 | TGTGCCAGCAGTTTAGGGGTAGGGGACTATGGCTACACCTTC | CASSLGVGDYGYTF
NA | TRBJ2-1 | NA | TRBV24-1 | TGTGCCACCAGTGATTTGCAGGGTCTGGGTAATGAGCAGTTCTTC | CATSDLQGLGNEQFF
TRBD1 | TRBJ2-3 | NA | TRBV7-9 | TGTGCCAGCATGACAGGGGGCACAGATACGCAGTATTTT | CASMTGGTDTQYF
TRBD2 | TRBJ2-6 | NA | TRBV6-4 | TGTGCCAGCAGCCCTAGCGGGGTTGGGGGGGCCAACGTCCTGACTTTC | CASSPSGVGGANVLTF
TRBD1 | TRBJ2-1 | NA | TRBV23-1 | TGCGCCAGCAGCCGGACAGGGGAAAGGGCCTACAATGAGCAGTTCTTC | CASSRTGERAYNEQFF
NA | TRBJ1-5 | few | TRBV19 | TGTGCCAGTTCCGCCTTACAGCAGCTCGGCAATCAGCCCCAGCATTTT | CASSALQQLGNQPQHF
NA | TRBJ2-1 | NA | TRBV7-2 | TGTGCCAGCAAGGGGGGGCCATCCTACAATGAGCAGTTCTTC | CASKGGPSYNEQFF
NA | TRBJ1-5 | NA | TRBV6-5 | TGTGCCAGCAGTCCCCGGGGTCGCAATCAGCCCCAGCATTTT | CASSPRGRNQPQHF
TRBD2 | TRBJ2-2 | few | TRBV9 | TGTGCCAGCAGCGTCGGACTAGCGTTGAACACCGGGGAGCTGTTTTTT | CASSVGLALNTGELFF
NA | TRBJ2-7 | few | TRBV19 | TGTGCCAGTAGTGCGTCCCAGGGAGGCTACGAGCAGTACTTC | CASSASQGGYEQYF
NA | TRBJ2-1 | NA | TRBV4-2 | TGTGCCAGCAGCCAAGGGTCCACAGGGAACTACAATGAGCAGTTCTTC | CASSQGSTGNYNEQFF
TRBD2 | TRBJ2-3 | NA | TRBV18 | TGTGCCAGCTCACCTCTGGCGGGGGGGCCAACAGATACGCAGTATTTT | CASSPLAGGPTDTQYF
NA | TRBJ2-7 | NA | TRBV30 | TGTGCCTGGAGAAGTGGAGGCGAGCAGTACTTC | CAWRSGGEQYF
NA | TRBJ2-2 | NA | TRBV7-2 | TGTGCCAGCAGCCTGGCGGGACTCTTGGGGGAGCTGTTTTTT | CASSLAGLLGELFF
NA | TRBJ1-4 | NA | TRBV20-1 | TGCAGTGCTGAGGAGGGAAGGTTAATGTTTTTT | CSAEEGRLMFF
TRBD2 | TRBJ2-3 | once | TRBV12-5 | TGTGCTAGTCGGACTAGCGGGGGGGAACGCACAGATACGCAGTATTTT | CASRTSGGERTDTQYF
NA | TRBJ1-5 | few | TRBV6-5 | TGTGCCAGCAGCCTGAGGCATCTAGGGGCCCAGCATTTT | CASSLRHLGAQHF
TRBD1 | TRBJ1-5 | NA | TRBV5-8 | TGTGCCAGCAGCCCGGGGACAGGGCTTCAGCCCCAGCATTTT | CASSPGTGLQPQHF
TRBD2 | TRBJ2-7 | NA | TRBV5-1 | TGCGCCAGCAGCGCCAATGCGGGACTAGTCCTCTACGAGCAGTACTTC | CASSANAGLVLYEQYF
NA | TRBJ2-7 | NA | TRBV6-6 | TGTGCCAGCAGTTGGGGGGACCCCCCCTACGAGCAGTACTTC | CASSWGDPPYEQYF